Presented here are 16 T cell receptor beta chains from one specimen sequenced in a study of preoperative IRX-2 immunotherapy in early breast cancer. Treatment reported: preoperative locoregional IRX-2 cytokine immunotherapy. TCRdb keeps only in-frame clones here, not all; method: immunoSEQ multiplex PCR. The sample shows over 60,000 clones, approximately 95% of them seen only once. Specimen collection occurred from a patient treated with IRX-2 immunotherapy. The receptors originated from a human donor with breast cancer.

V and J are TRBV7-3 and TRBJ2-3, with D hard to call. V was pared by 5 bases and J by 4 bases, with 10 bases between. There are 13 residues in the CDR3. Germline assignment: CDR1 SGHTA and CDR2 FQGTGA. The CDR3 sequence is CASSPSAADTQYF. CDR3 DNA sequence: TGTGCCAGCAGCCCCTCGGCGGCAGATACGCAGTATTTT.

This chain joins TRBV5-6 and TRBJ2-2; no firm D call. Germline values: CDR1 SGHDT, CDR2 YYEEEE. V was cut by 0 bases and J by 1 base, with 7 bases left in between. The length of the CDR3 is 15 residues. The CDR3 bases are TGTGCCAGCAGCTTGGGTCTTGGGAACACCGGGGAGCTGTTTTTT. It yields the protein CASSLGLGNTGELFF.

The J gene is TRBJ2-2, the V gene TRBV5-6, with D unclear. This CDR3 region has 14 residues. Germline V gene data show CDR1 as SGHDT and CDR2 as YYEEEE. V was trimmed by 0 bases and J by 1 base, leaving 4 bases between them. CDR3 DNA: TGTGCCAGCAGCTTGGGGGGGAACACCGGGGAGCTGTTTTTT. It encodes CASSLGGNTGELFF. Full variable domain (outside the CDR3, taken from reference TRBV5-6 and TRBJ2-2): DAGVTQSPTHLIKTRGQQVTLRCSPKSGHDTVSWYQQALGQGPQFIFQYYEEEERQRGNFPDRFSGHQFPNYSSELNVNALLLGDSALYLCASSLGGNTGELFFGEGSRLTVL.

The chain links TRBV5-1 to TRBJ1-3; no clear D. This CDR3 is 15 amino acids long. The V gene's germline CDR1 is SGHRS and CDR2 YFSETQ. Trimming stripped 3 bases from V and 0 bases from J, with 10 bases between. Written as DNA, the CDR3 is TGCGCCAGCAGCTCCGGGCCCAACTCTGGAAACACCATATATTTT. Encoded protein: CASSSGPNSGNTIYF.

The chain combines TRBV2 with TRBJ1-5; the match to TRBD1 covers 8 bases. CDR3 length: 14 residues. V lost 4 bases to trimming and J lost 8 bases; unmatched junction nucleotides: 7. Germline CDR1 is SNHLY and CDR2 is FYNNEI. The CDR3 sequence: CASSVGDRFEPQHF. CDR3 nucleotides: TGTGCCAGCAGTGTCGGGGACAGGTTCGAGCCCCAGCATTTT.

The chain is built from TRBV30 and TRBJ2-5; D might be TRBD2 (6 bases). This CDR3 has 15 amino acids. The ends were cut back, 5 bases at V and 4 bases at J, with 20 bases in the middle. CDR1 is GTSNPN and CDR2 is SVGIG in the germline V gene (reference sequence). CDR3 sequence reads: CAWGPRGDVSETQYF. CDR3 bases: TGTGCCTGGGGGCCCCGCGGGGATGTTTCAGAGACCCAGTACTTC.

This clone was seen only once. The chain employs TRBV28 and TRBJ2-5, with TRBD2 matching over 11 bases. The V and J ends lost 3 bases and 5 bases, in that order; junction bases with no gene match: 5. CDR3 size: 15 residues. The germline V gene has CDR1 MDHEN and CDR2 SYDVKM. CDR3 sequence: CASSFLAGGSETQYF. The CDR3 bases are TGTGCCAGCAGTTTTCTAGCGGGAGGTAGCGAGACCCAGTACTTC.

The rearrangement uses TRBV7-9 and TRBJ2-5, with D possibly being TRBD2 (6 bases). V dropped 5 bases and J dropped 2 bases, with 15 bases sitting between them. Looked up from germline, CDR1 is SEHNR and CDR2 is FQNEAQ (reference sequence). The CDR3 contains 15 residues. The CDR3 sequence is CASSPHPGLQETQYF. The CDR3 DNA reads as TGTGCCAGCAGCCCTCATCCGGGACTTCAAGAGACCCAGTACTTC.

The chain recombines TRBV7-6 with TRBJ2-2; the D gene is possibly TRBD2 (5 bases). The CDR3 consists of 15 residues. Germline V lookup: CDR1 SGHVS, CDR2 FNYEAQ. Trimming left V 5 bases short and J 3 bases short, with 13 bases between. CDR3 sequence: CASSPPGWDTGELFF. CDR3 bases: TGTGCCAGCAGCCCCCCGGGGTGGGACACCGGGGAGCTGTTTTTT.

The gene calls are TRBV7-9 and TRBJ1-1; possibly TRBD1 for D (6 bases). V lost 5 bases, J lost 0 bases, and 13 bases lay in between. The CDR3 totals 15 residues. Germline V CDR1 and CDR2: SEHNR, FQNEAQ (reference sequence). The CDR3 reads CASSVGRGLNTEAFF. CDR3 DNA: TGTGCCAGCAGCGTCGGCAGGGGTCTGAACACTGAAGCTTTCTTT.

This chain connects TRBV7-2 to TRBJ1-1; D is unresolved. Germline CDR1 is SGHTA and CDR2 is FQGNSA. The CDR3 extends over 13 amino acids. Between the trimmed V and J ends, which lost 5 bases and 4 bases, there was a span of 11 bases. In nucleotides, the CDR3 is TGTGCCAGCAGCCCCCAGAGGGTCACTGAAGCTTTCTTT. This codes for CASSPQRVTEAFF.

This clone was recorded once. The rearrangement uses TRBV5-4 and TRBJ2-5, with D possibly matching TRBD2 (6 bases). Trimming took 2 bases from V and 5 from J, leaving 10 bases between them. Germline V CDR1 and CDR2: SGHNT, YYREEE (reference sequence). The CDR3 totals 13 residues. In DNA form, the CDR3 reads TGTGCCAGCAGCTTCCGCGGGGAGGAGACCCAGTACTTC. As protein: CASSFRGEETQYF.

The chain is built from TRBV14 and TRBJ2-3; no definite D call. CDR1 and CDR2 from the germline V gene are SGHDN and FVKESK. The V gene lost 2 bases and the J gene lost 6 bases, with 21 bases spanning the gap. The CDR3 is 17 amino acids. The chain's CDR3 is CASSQQRPQTLADTQYF. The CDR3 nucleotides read TGTGCCAGCAGCCAACAACGACCCCAAACTCTGGCGGATACGCAGTATTTT. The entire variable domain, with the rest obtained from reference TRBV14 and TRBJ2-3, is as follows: EAGVTQFPSHSVIEKGQTVTLRCDPISGHDNLYWYRRVMGKEIKFLLHFVKESKQDESGMPNNRFLAERTGGTYSTLKVQPAELEDSGVYFCASSQQRPQTLADTQYFGPGTRLTVL.

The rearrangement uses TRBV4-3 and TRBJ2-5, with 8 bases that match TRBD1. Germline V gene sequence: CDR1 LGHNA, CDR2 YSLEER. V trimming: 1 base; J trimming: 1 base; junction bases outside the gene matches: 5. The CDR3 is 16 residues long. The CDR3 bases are TGCGCCAGCAGCCAAGGAATAGACAGGGGCCAAGAGACCCAGTACTTC. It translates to CASSQGIDRGQETQYF.

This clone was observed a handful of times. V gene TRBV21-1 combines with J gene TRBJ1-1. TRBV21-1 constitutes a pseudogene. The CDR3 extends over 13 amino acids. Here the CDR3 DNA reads TGTGCCAGCCCCCTTCTTAGCGGATATGAAGCTTTCTTT. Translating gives CASPLLSGYEAFF.

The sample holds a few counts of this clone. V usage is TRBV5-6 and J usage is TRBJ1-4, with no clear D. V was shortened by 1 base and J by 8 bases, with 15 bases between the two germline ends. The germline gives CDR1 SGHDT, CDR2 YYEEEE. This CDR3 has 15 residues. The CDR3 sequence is CASSLSGRLKEKLFF. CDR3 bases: TGTGCCAGCAGCTTGTCGGGCAGACTTAAGGAAAAACTGTTTTTT.